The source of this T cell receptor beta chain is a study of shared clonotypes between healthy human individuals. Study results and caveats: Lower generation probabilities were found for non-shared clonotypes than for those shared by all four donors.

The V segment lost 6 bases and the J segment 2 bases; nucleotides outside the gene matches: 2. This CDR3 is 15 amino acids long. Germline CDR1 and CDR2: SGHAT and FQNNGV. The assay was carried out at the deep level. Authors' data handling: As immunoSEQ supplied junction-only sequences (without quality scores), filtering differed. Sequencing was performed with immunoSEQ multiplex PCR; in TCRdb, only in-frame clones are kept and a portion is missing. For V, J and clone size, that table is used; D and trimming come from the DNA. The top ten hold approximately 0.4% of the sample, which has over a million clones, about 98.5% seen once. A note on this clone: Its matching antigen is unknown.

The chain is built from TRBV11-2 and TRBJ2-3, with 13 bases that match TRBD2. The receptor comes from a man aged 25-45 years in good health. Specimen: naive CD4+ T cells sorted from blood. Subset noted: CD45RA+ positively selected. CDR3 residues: CASRGTSGTTDTQYF. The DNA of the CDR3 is TGTGCCAGCAGGGGGACTAGCGGGACCACAGATACGCAGTATTTT.